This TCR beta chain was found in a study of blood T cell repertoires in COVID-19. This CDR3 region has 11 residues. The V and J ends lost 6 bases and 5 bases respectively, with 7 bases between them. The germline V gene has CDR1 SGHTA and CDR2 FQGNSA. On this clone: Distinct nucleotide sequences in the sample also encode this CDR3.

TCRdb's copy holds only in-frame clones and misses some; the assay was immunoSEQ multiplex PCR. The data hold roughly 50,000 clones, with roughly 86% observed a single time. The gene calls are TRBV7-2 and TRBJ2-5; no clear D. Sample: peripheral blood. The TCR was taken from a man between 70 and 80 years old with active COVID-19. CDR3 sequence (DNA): TGTGCCAGCAGTCCCCAGGAGACCCAGTACTTC. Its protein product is CASSPQETQYF.